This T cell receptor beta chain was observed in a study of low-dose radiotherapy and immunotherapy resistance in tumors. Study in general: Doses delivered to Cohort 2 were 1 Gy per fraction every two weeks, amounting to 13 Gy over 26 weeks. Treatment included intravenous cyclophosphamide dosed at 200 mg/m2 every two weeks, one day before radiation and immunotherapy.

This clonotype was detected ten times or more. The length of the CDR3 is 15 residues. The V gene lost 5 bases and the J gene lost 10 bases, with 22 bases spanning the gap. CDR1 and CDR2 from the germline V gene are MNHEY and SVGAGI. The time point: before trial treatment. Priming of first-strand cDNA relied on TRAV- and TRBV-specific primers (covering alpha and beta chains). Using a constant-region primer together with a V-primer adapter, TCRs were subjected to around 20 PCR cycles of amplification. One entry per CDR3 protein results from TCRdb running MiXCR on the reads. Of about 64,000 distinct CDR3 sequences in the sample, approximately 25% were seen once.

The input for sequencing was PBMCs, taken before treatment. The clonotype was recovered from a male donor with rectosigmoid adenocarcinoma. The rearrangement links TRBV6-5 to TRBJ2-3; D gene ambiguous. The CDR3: CASSPRVAQSLPQYF. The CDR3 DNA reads TGTGCCAGCAGTCCCCGGGTCGCCCAATCATTGCCGCAGTATTTT.